What follows is one TCR beta chain and its context. There are 15 residues in the CDR3. After removal of 7 bases from V and 1 base from J, the junction contained 7 bases not matched to a gene. Germline V gene data show CDR1 as SGHVS and CDR2 as FQNEAQ. The sample originates from a study of blood T cell repertoires in COVID-19. Looking at the study overall: COVID-19 samples collected from the United States, Italy and Spain covered acute and convalescent phases. T cells, B-cell-depleted T cells, or PBMCs supplied cDNA or gDNA.

In the authors' methods: Amplification from reference gene primers served as the basis for estimated nucleated cell counts. Produced via immunoSEQ multiplex PCR; TCRdb's table is partial and in-frame only. The V and J calls and clone size come from that table; D and trimming were worked out from the DNA. In the table there are over 120,000 clones, 70% to 90% of which are singletons. The V and J genes are TRBV7-8 and TRBJ2-7, with 10 bases identical to TRBD2. The sequencing sample was made of peripheral blood. This TCR came from a human donor with acute or convalescent COVID-19. The donor label of this sample is uncertain. CDR3 sequence reads: CASTWDSGGSYEQYF. For the CDR3, the DNA is TGTGCCAGCACCTGGGATAGCGGGGGGTCCTACGAGCAGTACTTC.